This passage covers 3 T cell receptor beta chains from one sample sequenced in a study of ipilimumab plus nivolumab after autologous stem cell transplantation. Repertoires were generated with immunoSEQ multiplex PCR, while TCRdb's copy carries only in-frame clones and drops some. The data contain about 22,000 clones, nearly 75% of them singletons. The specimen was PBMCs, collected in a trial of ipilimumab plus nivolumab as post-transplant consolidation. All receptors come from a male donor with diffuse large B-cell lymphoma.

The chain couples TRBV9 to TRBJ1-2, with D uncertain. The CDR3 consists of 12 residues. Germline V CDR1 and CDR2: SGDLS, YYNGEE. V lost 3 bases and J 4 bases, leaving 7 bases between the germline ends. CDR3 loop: CASSASAYGYTF. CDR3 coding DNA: TGTGCCAGCAGCGCCTCAGCCTATGGCTACACCTTC.

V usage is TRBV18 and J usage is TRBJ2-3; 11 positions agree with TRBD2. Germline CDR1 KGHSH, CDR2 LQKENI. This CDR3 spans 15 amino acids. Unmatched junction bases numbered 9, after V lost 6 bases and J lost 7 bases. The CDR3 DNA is TGTGCCAGCTCCCATAGCGGGGGGGTTCAAAATACGCAGTATTTT. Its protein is CASSHSGGVQNTQYF.

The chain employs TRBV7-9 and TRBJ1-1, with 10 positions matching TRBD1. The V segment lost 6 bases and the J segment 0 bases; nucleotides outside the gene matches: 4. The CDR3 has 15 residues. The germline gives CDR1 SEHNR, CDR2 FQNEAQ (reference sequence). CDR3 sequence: CASRRQGAMNTEAFF. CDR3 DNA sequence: TGTGCCAGCAGAAGACAGGGGGCCATGAACACTGAAGCTTTCTTT.